The entry below describes one T cell receptor (beta chain). The antigen is undetermined. The entry originates in a study of a mutant IDH1 vaccine in newly diagnosed glioma. Findings and caveats of the study: Vaccination elicited immune responses in approximately 93% of patients.

The time point is: week 23, last vaccination. In every dose of vaccine, 300 ug of mutant IDH1 20-mer peptide was given alongside topical imiquimod. The data were produced by immunoSEQ multiplex PCR, yet TCRdb's version contains in-frame clones alone and is incomplete. Here the sample spans 77,000 or so clones, 85% being singletons. Germline CDR1 reads SGHRS; CDR2 reads YFSETQ. The V gene end was trimmed by 5 bases and the J gene end by 0 bases; junction bases not matched to a gene: 5. The CDR3 runs 15 residues. The gene calls are TRBV5-1 and TRBJ1-2, with 9 bases lining up with TRBD1. The receptor's source is a woman between 45 and 65 years old with glioma. Sequencing was performed on PBMCs, taken from a glioma patient whose treatment included an IDH1 peptide vaccine. The CDR3 loop reads CASSLTGGANYGYTF. CDR3 DNA sequence: TGCGCCAGCAGTTTGACAGGGGGAGCTAACTATGGCTACACCTTC.